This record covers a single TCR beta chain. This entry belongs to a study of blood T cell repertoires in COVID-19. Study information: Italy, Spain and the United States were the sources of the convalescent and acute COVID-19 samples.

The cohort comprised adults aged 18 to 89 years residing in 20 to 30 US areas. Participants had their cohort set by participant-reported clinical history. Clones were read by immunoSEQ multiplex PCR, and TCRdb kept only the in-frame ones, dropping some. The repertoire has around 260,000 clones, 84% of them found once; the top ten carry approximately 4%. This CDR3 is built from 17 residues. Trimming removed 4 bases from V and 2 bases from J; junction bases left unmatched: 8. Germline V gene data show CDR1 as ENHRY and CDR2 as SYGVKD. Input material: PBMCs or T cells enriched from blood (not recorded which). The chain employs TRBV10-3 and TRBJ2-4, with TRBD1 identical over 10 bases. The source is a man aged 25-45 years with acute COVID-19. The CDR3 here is CAISGTGTGETKNIQYF. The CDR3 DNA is TGTGCCATCAGTGGAACCGGGACAGGGGAAACCAAAAACATTCAGTACTTC.